This is a list of T cell receptor beta chains from one sample in a study of neurological immune-mediated disorders. From the 5' RACE reads, TCRdb called clonotypes with MiXCR, one entry per CDR3 protein. The sample holds approximately 68,000 distinct CDR3 sequences, around 5% seen once. Sequencing was performed on PBMCs. The receptors originated from a woman aged 70-85 years with multiple sclerosis. Each CDR3 is given without its conserved first and last residue.

J	V	CDR3
TRBJ2-4	TRBV2	ASEGGTGGTKNIQY
TRBJ2-7	TRBV5-1	ASSTPPTGEQY
TRBJ2-2	TRBV5-1	ASRVGSNTGELF
TRBJ2-2	TRBV7-2	ASSPGGTGELF
TRBJ1-1	TRBV19	ASSIPDSMNTEAF
TRBJ2-1	TRBV9	ASSSSSGTYNEQF
TRBJ2-3	TRBV27	ASRGLTSTDTQY
TRBJ2-4	TRBV29-1	SVGGLAKNIQY
TRBJ2-7	TRBV7-2	ASSQDRERTYEQY
TRBJ2-4	TRBV20-1	SARGQGRNIQY
TRBJ2-6	TRBV7-8	ASSLRGAAGANVLT
TRBJ2-7	TRBV5-1	ASRGTYEQY
TRBJ2-5	TRBV7-2	ASSLVREETQY
TRBJ1-5	TRBV12-3/TRBV12-4	ASSVGGNQPQH
TRBJ2-1	TRBV10-1	ASSPRTSGSNEQF
TRBJ1-6	TRBV11-2	ASTAGPSYNSPLH
TRBJ2-3	TRBV12-3/TRBV12-4	ASTLADTQY
TRBJ2-1	TRBV20-1	SADGNSQVYNEQF
TRBJ2-7	TRBV10-3	AISERRGEQY
TRBJ2-1	TRBV20-1	SAVRDSRKTPF
TRBJ2-7	TRBV12-3/TRBV12-4	ASRALGYEQY
TRBJ2-7	TRBV12-5	ASAIGSPGPYEQY
TRBJ2-6	TRBV5-1	ASSLGTGVSGANVLT
TRBJ2-6	TRBV29-1	SVADRGSGANVLT
TRBJ1-5	TRBV20-1	SARRDTFTDH
TRBJ2-3	TRBV5-1	ASSSYRVRDTQY
TRBJ2-7	TRBV7-2	ASSLASSGAPYEQY
TRBJ1-2	TRBV3-1	ASSQIGNYGYT
TRBJ1-4	TRBV18	ASSPDRGPNEKLF
TRBJ1-1	TRBV30	AWSTQGGTEAF
TRBJ2-2	TRBV6-5	ASSFNGGTGELF
TRBJ2-5	TRBV2	ASSLPGLAIVETQY
TRBJ1-1	TRBV7-9	ASSLSPREFEAF
TRBJ2-3	TRBV6-2/TRBV6-3	ASSWNVKSTDTQY
TRBJ2-3	TRBV21-1	ASSRGPFTQY
TRBJ1-2	TRBV5-1	ASSLEGDSYGYT
TRBJ2-7	TRBV6-6	ASSLGTSGILYEQY
TRBJ1-1	TRBV20-1	SARDRAQNTEAF
TRBJ2-1	TRBV29-1	SVDDPERKQF
TRBJ1-2	TRBV5-6	ASSLGVTGYT
TRBJ2-1	TRBV7-2	ASSLGPGRSYNEQF
TRBJ2-5	TRBV7-6	ASSPTWQTETQY
TRBJ2-2	TRBV20-1	SAPRSGTGNTGELF
TRBJ2-3	TRBV7-6	ASSLGLAGGPDTQY
TRBJ1-5	TRBV12-3/TRBV12-4	ASSNPGQPQH
TRBJ2-1	TRBV29-1	SCTTGLAGNEQF
TRBJ2-2	TRBV7-2	ASTLGAGPYTGELF
TRBJ1-4	TRBV7-2	ASSLEGRVNEKLF
TRBJ2-7	TRBV20-1	SPRDRENYEQY